The entry below describes one TCR beta chain. Its antigen remains unknown. This record belongs to a study of naive CD8 T cells in extremely preterm neonates. Samples were taken at extremely preterm deliveries at roughly 22-28 weeks of gestation. Sorting kept Annexin V-negative CD3+CD8+CD45RA+CCR7+ naive T cells. Per sample, roughly 20,000 to 100,000 naive CD8+ cells were sorted. Study conclusions and caveats: Compared with all age groups, preterm neonates showed less repertoire richness. Relative to older groups, preterm infants had shorter, less trimmed CDR3s with fewer N additions.

Germline loops: CDR1 LGHNA, CDR2 YNFKEQ. With 0 bases clipped from V and 2 bases from J, the junction kept 0 bases outside the gene matches. The CDR3 covers 15 residues. The table came from immunoSEQ multiplex PCR; TCRdb's copy has only in-frame clones and leaves some out. The table includes 21,000 or so clones, about 91% detected once. This sequence originates from a boy who was born preterm. What was sequenced was naive CD8+ T cells from cord blood. The chain is built from TRBV4-2 and TRBJ2-7; 11 bases are a match to TRBD2. The DNA for the CDR3 is TGTGCCAGCAGCCAAGATAGCGGGGGGGCCTACGAGCAGTACTTC. Residues: CASSQDSGGAYEQYF.